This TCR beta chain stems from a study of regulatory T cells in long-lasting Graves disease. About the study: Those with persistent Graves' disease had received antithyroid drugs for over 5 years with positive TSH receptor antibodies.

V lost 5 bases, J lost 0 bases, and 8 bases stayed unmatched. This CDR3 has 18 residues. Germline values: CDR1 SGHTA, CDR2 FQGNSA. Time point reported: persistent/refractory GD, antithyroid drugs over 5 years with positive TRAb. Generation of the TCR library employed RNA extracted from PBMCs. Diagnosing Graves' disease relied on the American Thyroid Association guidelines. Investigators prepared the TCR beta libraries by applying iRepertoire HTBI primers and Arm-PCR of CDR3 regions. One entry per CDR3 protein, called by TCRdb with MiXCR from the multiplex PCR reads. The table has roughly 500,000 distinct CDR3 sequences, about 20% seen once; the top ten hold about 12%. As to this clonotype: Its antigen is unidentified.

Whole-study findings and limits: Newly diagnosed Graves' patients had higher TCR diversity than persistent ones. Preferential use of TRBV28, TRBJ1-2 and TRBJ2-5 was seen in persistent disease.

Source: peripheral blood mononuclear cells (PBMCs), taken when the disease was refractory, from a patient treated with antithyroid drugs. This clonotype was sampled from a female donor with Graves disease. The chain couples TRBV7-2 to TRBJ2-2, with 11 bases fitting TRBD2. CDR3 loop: CASSAGLAGPANTGELFF. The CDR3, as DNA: TGTGCCAGCAGCGCAGGACTAGCGGGCCCCGCGAACACCGGGGAGCTGTTTTTT.